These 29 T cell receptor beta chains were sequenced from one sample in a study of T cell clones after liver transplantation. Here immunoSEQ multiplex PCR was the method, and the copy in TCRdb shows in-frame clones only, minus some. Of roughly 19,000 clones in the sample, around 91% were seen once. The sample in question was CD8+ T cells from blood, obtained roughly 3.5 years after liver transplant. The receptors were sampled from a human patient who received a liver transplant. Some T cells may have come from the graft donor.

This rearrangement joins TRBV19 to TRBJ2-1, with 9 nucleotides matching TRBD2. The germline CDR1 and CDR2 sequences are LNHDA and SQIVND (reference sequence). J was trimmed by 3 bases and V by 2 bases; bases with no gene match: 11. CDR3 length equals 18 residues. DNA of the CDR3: TGTGCCAGTAGTATAAAACTGGGGGCGGGAGGGGGCTACAATGAGCAGTTCTTC. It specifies CASSIKLGAGGGYNEQFF. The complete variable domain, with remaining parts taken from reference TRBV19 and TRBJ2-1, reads DGGITQSPKYLFRKEGQNVTLSCEQNLNHDAMYWYRQDPGQGLRLIYYSQIVNDFQKGDIAEGYSVSREKKESFPLTVTSAQKNPTAFYLCASSIKLGAGGGYNEQFFGPGTRLTVL.

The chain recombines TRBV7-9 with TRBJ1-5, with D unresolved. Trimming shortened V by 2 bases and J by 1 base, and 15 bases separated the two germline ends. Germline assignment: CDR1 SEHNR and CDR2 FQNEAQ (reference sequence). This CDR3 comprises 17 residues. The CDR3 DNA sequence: TGTGCCAGCAGCTTATTACATGCAGGCGAGAGCAATCAGCCCCAGCATTTT. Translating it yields CASSLLHAGESNQPQHF.

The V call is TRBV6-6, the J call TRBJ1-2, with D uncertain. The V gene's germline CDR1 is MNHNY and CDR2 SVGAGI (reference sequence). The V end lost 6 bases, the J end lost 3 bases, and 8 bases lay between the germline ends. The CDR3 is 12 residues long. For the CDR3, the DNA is TGTGCCAGCAGCTCCGGGCACTATGGCTACACCTTC. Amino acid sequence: CASSSGHYGYTF.

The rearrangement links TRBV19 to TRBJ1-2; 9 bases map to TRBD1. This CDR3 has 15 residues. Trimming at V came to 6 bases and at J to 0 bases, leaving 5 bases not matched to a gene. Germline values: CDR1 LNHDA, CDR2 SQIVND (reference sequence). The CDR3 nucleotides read TGTGCCAGTAGGTTAGGACAGGGGACTAACTATGGCTACACCTTC. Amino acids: CASRLGQGTNYGYTF. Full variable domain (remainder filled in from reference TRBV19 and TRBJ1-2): DGGITQSPKYLFRKEGQNVTLSCEQNLNHDAMYWYRQDPGQGLRLIYYSQIVNDFQKGDIAEGYSVSREKKESFPLTVTSAQKNPTAFYLCASRLGQGTNYGYTFGSGTRLTVV.

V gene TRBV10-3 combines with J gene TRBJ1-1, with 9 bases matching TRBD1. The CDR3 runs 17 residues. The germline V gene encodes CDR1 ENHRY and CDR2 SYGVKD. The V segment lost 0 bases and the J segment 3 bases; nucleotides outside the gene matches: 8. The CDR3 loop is CAISESLGTGMDTEAFF. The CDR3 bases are TGTGCCATCAGTGAGTCATTAGGGACAGGGATGGACACTGAAGCTTTCTTT.

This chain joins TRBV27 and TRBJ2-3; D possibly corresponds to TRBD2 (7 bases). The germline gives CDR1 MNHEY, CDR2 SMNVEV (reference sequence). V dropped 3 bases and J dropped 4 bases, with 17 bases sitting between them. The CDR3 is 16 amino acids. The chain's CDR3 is CASSFWVGGASDTQYF. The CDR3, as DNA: TGTGCCAGCAGTTTTTGGGTTGGGGGGGCGTCAGATACGCAGTATTTT.

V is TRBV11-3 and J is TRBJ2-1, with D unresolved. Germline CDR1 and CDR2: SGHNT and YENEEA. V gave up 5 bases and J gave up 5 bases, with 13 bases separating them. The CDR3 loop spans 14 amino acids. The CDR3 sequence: CASSSRAIDNEQFF. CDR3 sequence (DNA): TGTGCCAGCAGCAGCCGGGCAATAGACAATGAGCAGTTCTTC. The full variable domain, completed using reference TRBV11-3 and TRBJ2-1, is EAGVVQSPRYKIIEKKQPVAFWCNPISGHNTLYWYLQNLGQGPELLIRYENEEAVDDSQLPKDRFSAERLKGVDSTLKIQPAELGDSAVYLCASSSRAIDNEQFFGPGTRLTVL.

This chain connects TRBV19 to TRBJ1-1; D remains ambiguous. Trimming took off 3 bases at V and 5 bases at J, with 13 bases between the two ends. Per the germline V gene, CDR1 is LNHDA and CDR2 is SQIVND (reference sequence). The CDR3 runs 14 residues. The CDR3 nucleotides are TGTGCCAGTAGTATGGACGGCCTGGGGACTGAAGCTTTCTTT. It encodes CASSMDGLGTEAFF.

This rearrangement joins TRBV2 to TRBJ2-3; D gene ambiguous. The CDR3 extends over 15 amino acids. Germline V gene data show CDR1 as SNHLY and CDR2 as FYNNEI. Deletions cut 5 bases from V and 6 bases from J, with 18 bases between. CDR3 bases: TGTGCCAGCAGTATGGACCCGTCTCAAAGGGATACGCAGTATTTT. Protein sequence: CASSMDPSQRDTQYF.

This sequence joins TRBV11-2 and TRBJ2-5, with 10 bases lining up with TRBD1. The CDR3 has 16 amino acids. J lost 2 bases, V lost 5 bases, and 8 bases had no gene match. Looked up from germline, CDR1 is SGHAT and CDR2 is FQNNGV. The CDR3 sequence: CASSLTRDRGQETQYF. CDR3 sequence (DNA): TGTGCCAGCAGCCTAACTCGGGACAGGGGACAAGAGACCCAGTACTTC.

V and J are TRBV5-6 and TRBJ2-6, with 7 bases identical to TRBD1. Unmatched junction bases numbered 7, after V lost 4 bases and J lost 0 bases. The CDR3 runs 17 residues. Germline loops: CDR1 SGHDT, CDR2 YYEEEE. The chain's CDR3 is CASSIRQGYSGANVLTF. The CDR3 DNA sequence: TGTGCCAGCAGCATCCGACAGGGATACTCTGGGGCCAACGTCCTGACTTTC. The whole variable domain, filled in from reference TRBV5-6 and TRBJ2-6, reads DAGVTQSPTHLIKTRGQQVTLRCSPKSGHDTVSWYQQALGQGPQFIFQYYEEEERQRGNFPDRFSGHQFPNYSSELNVNALLLGDSALYLCASSIRQGYSGANVLTFGAGSRLTVL.

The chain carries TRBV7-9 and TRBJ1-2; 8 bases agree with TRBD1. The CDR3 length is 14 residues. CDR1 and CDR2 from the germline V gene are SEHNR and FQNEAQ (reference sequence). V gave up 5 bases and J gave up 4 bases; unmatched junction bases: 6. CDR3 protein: CASSPQGAAYGYTF. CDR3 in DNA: TGTGCCAGCAGCCCCCAGGGGGCGGCCTATGGCTACACCTTC.

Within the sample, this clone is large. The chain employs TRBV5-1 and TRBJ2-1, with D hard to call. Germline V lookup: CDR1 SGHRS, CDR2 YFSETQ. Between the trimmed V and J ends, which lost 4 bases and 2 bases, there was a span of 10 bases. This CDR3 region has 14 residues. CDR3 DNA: TGCGCCAGCAGCACGGGTGGGACCTACAATGAGCAGTTCTTC. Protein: CASSTGGTYNEQFF.

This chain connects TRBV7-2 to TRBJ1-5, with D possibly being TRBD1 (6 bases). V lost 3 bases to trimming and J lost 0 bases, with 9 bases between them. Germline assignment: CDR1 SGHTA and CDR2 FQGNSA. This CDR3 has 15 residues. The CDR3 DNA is TGTGCCAGCAGCTTTAACAGGGATAGCAATCAGCCCCAGCATTTT. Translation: CASSFNRDSNQPQHF.

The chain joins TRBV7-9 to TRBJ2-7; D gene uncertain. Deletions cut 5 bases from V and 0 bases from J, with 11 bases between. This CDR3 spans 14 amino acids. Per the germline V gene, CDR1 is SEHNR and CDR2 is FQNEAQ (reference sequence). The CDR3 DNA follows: TGTGCCAGCAGCCCATGGACGGCCTCCTACGAGCAGTACTTC. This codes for CASSPWTASYEQYF.

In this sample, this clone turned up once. This CDR3 is CASSPLAGGYNEQFF. The CDR3 region has the DNA TGTGCCAGCAGTCCACTAGCGGGAGGGTACAATGAGCAGTTCTTC. The gene calls are TRBV7-2 and TRBJ2-1; TRBD2 matches at 13 bases. Trimming cost V 6 bases and J 4 bases; bases outside gene matches: 3. The length of the CDR3 is 15 residues. CDR1 and CDR2 (germline): SGHTA, FQGNSA.

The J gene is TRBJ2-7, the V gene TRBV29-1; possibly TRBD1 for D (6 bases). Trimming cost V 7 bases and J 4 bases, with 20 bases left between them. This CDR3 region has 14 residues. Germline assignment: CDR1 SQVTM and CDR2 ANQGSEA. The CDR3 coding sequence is TGCAGCGCAAGCCTCGAACAGGGCACATACGAGCAGTACTTC. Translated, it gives CSASLEQGTYEQYF.

CDR3 amino acids: CASSLGKGYYNEQFF. The CDR3 region has the DNA TGTGCCAGCAGCTTGGGGAAGGGATACTACAATGAGCAGTTCTTC. This chain uses TRBV5-6 with TRBJ2-1; D gene unclear. There are 15 residues in the CDR3. In germline, CDR1 is SGHDT, CDR2 YYEEEE. Trimming removed 0 bases from V and 3 bases from J, with 10 bases in between.

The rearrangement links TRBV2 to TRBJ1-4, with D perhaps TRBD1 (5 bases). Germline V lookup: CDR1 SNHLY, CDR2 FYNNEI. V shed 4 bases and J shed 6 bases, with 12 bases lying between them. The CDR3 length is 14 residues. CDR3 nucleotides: TGTGCCAGCAGTGCCAGGGCGGATCATGAAAAACTGTTTTTT. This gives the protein CASSARADHEKLFF.

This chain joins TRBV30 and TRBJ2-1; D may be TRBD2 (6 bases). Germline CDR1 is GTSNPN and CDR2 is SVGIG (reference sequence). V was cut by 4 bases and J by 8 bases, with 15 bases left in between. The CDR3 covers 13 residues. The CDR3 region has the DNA TGTGCCTGGATTATTTGGCGGGACGATGAGCAGTTCTTC. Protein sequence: CAWIIWRDDEQFF.

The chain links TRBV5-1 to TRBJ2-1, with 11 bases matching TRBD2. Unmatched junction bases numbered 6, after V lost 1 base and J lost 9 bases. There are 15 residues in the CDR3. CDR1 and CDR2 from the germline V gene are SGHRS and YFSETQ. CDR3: CASSLTSGGGGEQFF. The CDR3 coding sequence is TGCGCCAGCAGCTTGACTAGCGGGGGAGGTGGTGAGCAGTTCTTC.

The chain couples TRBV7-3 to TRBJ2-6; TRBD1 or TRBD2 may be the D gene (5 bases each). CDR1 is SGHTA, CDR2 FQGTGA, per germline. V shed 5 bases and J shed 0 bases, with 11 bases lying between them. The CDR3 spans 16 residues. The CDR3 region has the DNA TGTGCCAGCAGCGGGACGTATAGCTCTGGGGCCAACGTCCTGACTTTC. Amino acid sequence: CASSGTYSSGANVLTF. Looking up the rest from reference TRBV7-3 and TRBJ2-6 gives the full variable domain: GAGVSQTPSNKVTEKGKYVELRCDPISGHTALYWYRQSLGQGPEFLIYFQGTGAADDSGLPNDRFFAVRPEGSVSTLKIQRTERGDSAVYLCASSGTYSSGANVLTFGAGSRLTVL.

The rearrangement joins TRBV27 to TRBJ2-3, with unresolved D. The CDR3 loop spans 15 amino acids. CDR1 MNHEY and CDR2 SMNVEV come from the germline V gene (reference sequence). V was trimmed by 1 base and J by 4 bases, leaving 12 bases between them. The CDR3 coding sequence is TGTGCCAGCAGTTTATTAGCCCCCCGTGCAGATACGCAGTATTTT. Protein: CASSLLAPRADTQYF.

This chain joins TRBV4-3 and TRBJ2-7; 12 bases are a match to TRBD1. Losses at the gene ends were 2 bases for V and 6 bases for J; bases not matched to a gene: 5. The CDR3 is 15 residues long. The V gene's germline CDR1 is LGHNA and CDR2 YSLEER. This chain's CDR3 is CASSQLPGQGAEQYF. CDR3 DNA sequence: TGCGCCAGCAGCCAACTTCCGGGACAGGGGGCCGAGCAGTACTTC.

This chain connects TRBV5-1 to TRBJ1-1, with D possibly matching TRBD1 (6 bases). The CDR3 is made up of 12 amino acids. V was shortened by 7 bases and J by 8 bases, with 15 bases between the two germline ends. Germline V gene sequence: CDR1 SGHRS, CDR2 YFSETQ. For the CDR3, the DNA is TGCGCCAGCGCTGGGGGGCAGGAAGAAGCTTTCTTT. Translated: CASAGGQEEAFF.

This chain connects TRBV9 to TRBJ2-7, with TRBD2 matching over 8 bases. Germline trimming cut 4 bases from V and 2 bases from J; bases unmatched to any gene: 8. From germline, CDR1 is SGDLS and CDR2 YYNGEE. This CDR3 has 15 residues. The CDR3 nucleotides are TGTGCCAGCAGCCCCGCGGGGGGCCCTACCTACGAGCAGTACTTC. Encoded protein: CASSPAGGPTYEQYF. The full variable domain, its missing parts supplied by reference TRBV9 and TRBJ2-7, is DSGVTQTPKHLITATGQRVTLRCSPRSGDLSVYWYQQSLDQGLQFLIQYYNGEERAKGNILERFSAQQFPDLHSELNLSSLELGDSALYFCASSPAGGPTYEQYFGPGTRLTVT.

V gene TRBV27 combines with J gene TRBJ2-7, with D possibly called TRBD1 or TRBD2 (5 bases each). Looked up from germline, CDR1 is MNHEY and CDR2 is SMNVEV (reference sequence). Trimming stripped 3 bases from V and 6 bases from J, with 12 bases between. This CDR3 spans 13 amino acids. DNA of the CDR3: TGTGCCAGCAGTTTGGGGACGGAAGGCGAGCAGTACTTC. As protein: CASSLGTEGEQYF.

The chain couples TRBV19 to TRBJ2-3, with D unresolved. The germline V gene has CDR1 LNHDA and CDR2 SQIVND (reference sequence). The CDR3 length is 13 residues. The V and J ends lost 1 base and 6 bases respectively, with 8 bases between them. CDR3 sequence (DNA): TGTGCCAGTAGTATAGTTTCACGGGATACGCAGTATTTT. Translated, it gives CASSIVSRDTQYF. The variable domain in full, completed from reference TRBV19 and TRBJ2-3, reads DGGITQSPKYLFRKEGQNVTLSCEQNLNHDAMYWYRQDPGQGLRLIYYSQIVNDFQKGDIAEGYSVSREKKESFPLTVTSAQKNPTAFYLCASSIVSRDTQYFGPGTRLTVL.

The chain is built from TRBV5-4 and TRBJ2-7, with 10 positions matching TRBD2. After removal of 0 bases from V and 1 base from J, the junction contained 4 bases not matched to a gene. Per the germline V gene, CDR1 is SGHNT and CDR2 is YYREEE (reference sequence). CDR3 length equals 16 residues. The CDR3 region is CASSLDGLAESYEQYF. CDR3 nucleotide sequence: TGTGCCAGCAGCTTGGACGGACTAGCGGAGTCCTACGAGCAGTACTTC.